The clone carrying this T cell receptor beta chain was found many times. Its antigen is currently unknown. The V end was cut by 4 bases, the J end by 2 bases, with 14 bases between. The germline V gene has CDR1 ENHRY and CDR2 SYGVKD. The CDR3 covers 15 residues. This record belongs to a study of blood T cells in healthy people across ages. Study findings and constraints: The fall in TCR beta diversity per million T cells was roughly linear with age.

PCR was performed a second time for about 6 to 12 cycles using a sample-barcoded 5' primer and a J-beta primer mix. A template-switch adaptor containing 12 random nucleotides labeled each cDNA molecule. TCRdb recomputed calls from the 5' RACE reads with MiXCR, one row per CDR3 protein. Seen here are around 1,700,000 distinct CDR3 sequences, 28% observed once, and the top ten hold 7.7%. The sample taken for sequencing was blood. The chain links TRBV10-3 to TRBJ2-5, with a tentative D call TRBD1 (6 bases). This sequence originates from a woman aged 25 to 39 in good health. The DNA of the CDR3 is TGTGCCATCAGTGGAACAGGACAGTTACAAGAGACCCAGTACTTC. Its translation: CAISGTGQLQETQYF.